The 21 T cell receptor beta chains given below trace back to one sample, sequenced in a study of molecular identifiers for immune sequencing clone quantification. TCRdb reprocessed the PCR reads with MiXCR, giving one entry per CDR3 protein. Here the sample spans approximately 550,000 distinct CDR3 sequences, 20% to 25% being singletons. The sample taken for sequencing was naive CD8+ T cells from blood, with Jurkat cell RNA spiked in. Subset: FACS-sorted CD8+CD4-CCR7+CD45RA+ naive T cells. These receptors originate from a human donor in good health. Some libraries in this study had Jurkat cell RNA spiked in.

In its sample, this clonotype was seen a few times. The chain uses TRBV7-2 and TRBJ1-1, with D unresolved. This CDR3 has 14 residues. CDR1 SGHTA and CDR2 FQGNSA come from the germline V gene. V was cut by 2 bases and J by 0 bases, with 7 bases left in between. The CDR3, as DNA: TGTGCCAGCAGCTTACGGATCTTGAACACTGAAGCTTTCTTT. Protein: CASSLRILNTEAFF.

The V call is TRBV2, the J call TRBJ2-7; weak D call: TRBD1 (6 bases). The V end was cut by 8 bases, the J end by 3 bases, with 17 bases between. The CDR3 loop spans 14 amino acids. CDR1 and CDR2 (germline): SNHLY, FYNNEI. In DNA form, the CDR3 reads TGTGCCAGCGGACAGACATCTCCCCGCTACGAGCAGTACTTC. It codes for CASGQTSPRYEQYF.

This clonotype has only one observation. At one end, the junction sequence differs from germline, possibly due to a read error. The rearrangement uses TRBV13 and TRBJ2-3, with 10 nucleotides matching TRBD2. Germline CDR1 reads PRHDT; CDR2 reads FYEKMQ (reference sequence). This CDR3 region has 16 residues. This chain's CDR3 is CASSLELAGVTDMQYF. CDR3 DNA: TGTGCCAGCAGCTTAGAGCTAGCGGGAGTCACAGATATGCAGTATTTT. Complete variable domain (other parts from reference TRBV13 and TRBJ2-3): AAGVIQSPRHLIKEKRETATLKCYPIPRHDTVYWYQQGPGQDPQFLISFYEKMQSDKGSIPDRFSAQQFSDYHSELNMSSLELGDSALYFCASSLELAGVTDMQYFGPGTRLTVL.

The chain recombines TRBV7-6 with TRBJ1-4; a weak D match, TRBD1 (6 bases). V was cut by 5 bases and J by 8 bases, with 18 bases left in between. The CDR3 is made up of 15 amino acids. Looked up from germline, CDR1 is SGHVS and CDR2 is FNYEAQ. The CDR3 nucleotides read TGTGCCAGCAGCCCCCGAGTACGGGGGCACGAAAAACTGTTTTTT. Translated, it gives CASSPRVRGHEKLFF.

A note on this clonotype: This may stem from a read error, because a much larger clone lies one nucleotide away. This sequence joins TRBV20-1 and TRBJ2-5; D not resolved. V lost 3 bases to trimming and J lost 2 bases, with 10 bases between them. The CDR3 has 13 residues. The germline V gene has CDR1 DFQATT and CDR2 SNEGSKA (reference sequence). In DNA, the CDR3 is TGCAGTGCTAGGCGCTGGGGACAAGAGACCCAGTACTTC. Its protein is CSARRWGQETQYF.

With respect to this clonotype: A clone one base away is much larger, so this may be a read error. V usage is TRBV29-1 and J usage is TRBJ1-1; D gene ambiguous. Per the germline V gene, CDR1 is SQVTM and CDR2 is ANQGSEA. The V end was cut by 6 bases, the J end by 1 base, with 18 bases between. There are 15 residues in the CDR3. The CDR3 region has the DNA TGCAGCGTCCTTCCGACCACCACAGAGAACACTGAAGCTTTCTTT. Amino acids: CSVLPTTTENTEAFF.

This clonotype was seen a handful of times. The V call is TRBV6-2 or TRBV6-3, the J call TRBJ2-7; no clear D gene. The CDR3 runs 12 residues. The germline V gene encodes CDR1 MNHEY and CDR2 SVGEGT. The V end was cut by 1 base, the J end by 2 bases, with 3 bases between. CDR3 sequence (DNA): TGTGCCAGCAGTTACTGGGCCTACGAGCAGTACTTC. Translation: CASSYWAYEQYF.

This clonotype was observed once. A single base separates this from a much larger clone, so it may be a read error. The chain couples TRBV7-9 to TRBJ2-5, with a possible D match to TRBD2 (5 bases). CDR1 and CDR2 from the germline V gene are SEHNR and FQNEAQ (reference sequence). This CDR3 has 16 amino acids. The V end was cut by 1 base, the J end by 1 base, with 13 bases between. The CDR3 sequence is CASSLGRGSIQETQYF. CDR3 sequence (DNA): TGTGCCAGCAGCTTAGGCCGGGGATCGATCCAAGAGACCCAGTACTTC.

Concerning this clonotype: Since a much larger clone is just one base distant, this may be a read error. The rearrangement uses TRBV19 and TRBJ2-7, with TRBD1 as a possible D gene (5 bases). V was shortened by 3 bases and J by 2 bases, with 8 bases between the two germline ends. This CDR3 contains 13 residues. Germline lookup yields CDR1 LNHDA and CDR2 SQIVND (reference sequence). In DNA, the CDR3 is TGTGCCAGTAGTATCGACAGAGCCTACGAGCAGTACTTC. Protein: CASSIDRAYEQYF.

A note on this clonotype: Being one base from a much bigger clone, this may be a read error. The V and J genes are TRBV3-1 and TRBJ1-1; D uncertain. V was cut by 0 bases and J by 10 bases, with 9 bases left in between. The germline V gene has CDR1 LGHDT and CDR2 YNNKEL (reference sequence). The CDR3 consists of 12 residues. The CDR3 spells CASSQEDAGAFF. CDR3 bases: TGTGCCAGCAGCCAAGAAGATGCTGGAGCTTTCTTT.

The chain has TRBV27 and TRBJ2-7; 13 bases fit TRBD2. The trim removed 5 bases at V and 9 bases at J, leaving 7 bases unmatched. The CDR3 has 14 residues. Germline CDR1 is MNHEY and CDR2 is SMNVEV (reference sequence). The CDR3 loop reads CASSTGTSGIWQYF. CDR3 in DNA: TGTGCCAGCAGTACCGGGACTAGCGGGATTTGGCAGTACTTC.

This clonotype was recorded many times. The CDR3 region has the DNA TGTGCCAGCAGCCAACCATCCGGGACAGGGTACGAGCAGTACTTC. It codes for CASSQPSGTGYEQYF. This chain joins TRBV14 and TRBJ2-7, with 9 nucleotides matching TRBD1. Germline V gives CDR1 SGHDN, CDR2 FVKESK. The CDR3 covers 15 residues. J was trimmed by 4 bases and V by 2 bases; bases with no gene match: 6.

In its sample, this clonotype was seen many times. The chain has TRBV25-1 and TRBJ2-7, with TRBD2 matching 8 bases. V was pared by 2 bases and J by 0 bases, with 6 bases of the junction left unmatched. The CDR3 contains 16 residues. CDR1 MGHDK and CDR2 SYGVNS come from the germline V gene. The CDR3 sequence: CASSEESGRYSYEQYF. CDR3 DNA sequence: TGTGCCAGCAGTGAAGAAAGCGGGAGATACTCCTACGAGCAGTACTTC.

In its sample, this clonotype was seen a few times. This chain joins TRBV4-3 and TRBJ2-1; D perhaps matches TRBD2 (6 bases). Trimming stripped 0 bases from V and 9 bases from J, with 9 bases between. The V gene's germline CDR1 is LGHNA and CDR2 YSLEER. The CDR3 contains 13 residues. CDR3 loop: CASSQDGGSEQFF. CDR3 DNA sequence: TGCGCCAGCAGCCAAGATGGAGGGAGTGAGCAGTTCTTC.

As for this clonotype: A read error is possible here, since a much larger clone lies one base away. This sequence joins TRBV20-1 and TRBJ2-5, with 7 nucleotides matching TRBD1. This CDR3 is built from 13 residues. Per germline, CDR1 DFQATT and CDR2 SNEGSKA (reference sequence). V lost 5 bases, J lost 9 bases, and 12 bases stayed unmatched. This CDR3 is CSAGGQPVEAQYF. In DNA, the CDR3 is TGCAGTGCTGGGGGACAGCCCGTGGAAGCCCAGTACTTC.

This clonotype was seen a handful of times. This chain links TRBV19 with TRBJ2-7, with 10 bases fitting TRBD2. This CDR3 comprises 15 residues. Trimming removed 4 bases from V and 2 bases from J; junction bases left unmatched: 5. Germline V gene lookup returns CDR1 LNHDA and CDR2 SQIVND (reference sequence). The CDR3 bases are TGTGCCAGTAGTACCCAAGCGGGAGGGCCCTACGAGCAGTACTTC. Its protein product is CASSTQAGGPYEQYF.

CDR3 residues: CASSLAVRTSGRNTGELFF. CDR3 nucleotide sequence: TGTGCCAGCAGCTTAGCGGTCCGGACTAGCGGGAGGAACACCGGGGAGCTGTTTTTT. The rearrangement links TRBV7-9 to TRBJ2-2; 13 bases are a match to TRBD2. Unmatched junction bases numbered 5, after V lost 0 bases and J lost 1 base. CDR1 and CDR2 from the germline V gene are SEHNR and FQNEAQ (reference sequence). The CDR3 extends over 19 amino acids.

As for this clonotype: Because the CDR3 is missing its conserved closing phenylalanine or tryptophan, this is likely a read error. The chain links TRBV6-5 to TRBJ2-4; the D gene is possibly TRBD1 (6 bases). The germline V gene encodes CDR1 MNHEY and CDR2 SVGAGI. The CDR3 loop spans 18 amino acids. V lost 0 bases to trimming and J lost 1 base, with 16 bases between them. DNA of the CDR3: TGTGCCAGCAGTTACTCTCCCATCCTCGACAGGGCCAAAAACATTCAGTACCTC. Translating gives CASSYSPILDRAKNIQYL.

Only a few counts were recorded for this clonotype. The rearrangement uses TRBV4-1 and TRBJ2-7, with TRBD2 identical over 7 bases. The CDR3 runs to 15 residues. CDR1 and CDR2 (germline): MGHRA, YSYEKL. The V segment lost 2 bases and the J segment 1 base; nucleotides outside the gene matches: 5. The CDR3 DNA is TGCGCCAGCAGCCAAAGGCGCGGGGGTTCCTACGAGCAGTACTTC. Its protein is CASSQRRGGSYEQYF.

This clonotype has more than one count but fewer than ten. The chain uses TRBV5-6 and TRBJ2-3; D remains ambiguous. The CDR3 consists of 12 residues. Germline V lookup: CDR1 SGHDT, CDR2 YYEEEE. Trimming pared 3 bases from V and 6 bases from J, leaving 8 bases between. In nucleotides, the CDR3 is TGTGCCAGCAGCTACCCCGAGGATACGCAGTATTTT. This encodes CASSYPEDTQYF.

This clonotype was counted a few times. V usage is TRBV10-3 and J usage is TRBJ1-5, with unresolved D. This CDR3 contains 16 residues. Deletions cut 3 bases from V and 4 bases from J, with 16 bases between. Germline V gene lookup returns CDR1 ENHRY and CDR2 SYGVKD. Written as DNA, the CDR3 is TGTGCCATCAGTGACGTTGAGTACAGCCGAAATCAGCCCCAGCATTTT. It encodes CAISDVEYSRNQPQHF.